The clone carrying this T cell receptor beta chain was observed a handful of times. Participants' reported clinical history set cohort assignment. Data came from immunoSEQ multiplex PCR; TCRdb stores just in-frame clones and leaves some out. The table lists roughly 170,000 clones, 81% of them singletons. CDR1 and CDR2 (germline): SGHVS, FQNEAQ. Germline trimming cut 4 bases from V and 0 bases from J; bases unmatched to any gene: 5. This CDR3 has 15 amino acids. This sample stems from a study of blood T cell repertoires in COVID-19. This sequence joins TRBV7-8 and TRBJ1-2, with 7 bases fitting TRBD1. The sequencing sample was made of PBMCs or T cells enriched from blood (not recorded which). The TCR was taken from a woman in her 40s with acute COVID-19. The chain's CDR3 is CASSSRQGSNYGYTF. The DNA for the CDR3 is TGTGCCAGCAGCTCGAGACAGGGCTCTAACTATGGCTACACCTTC.